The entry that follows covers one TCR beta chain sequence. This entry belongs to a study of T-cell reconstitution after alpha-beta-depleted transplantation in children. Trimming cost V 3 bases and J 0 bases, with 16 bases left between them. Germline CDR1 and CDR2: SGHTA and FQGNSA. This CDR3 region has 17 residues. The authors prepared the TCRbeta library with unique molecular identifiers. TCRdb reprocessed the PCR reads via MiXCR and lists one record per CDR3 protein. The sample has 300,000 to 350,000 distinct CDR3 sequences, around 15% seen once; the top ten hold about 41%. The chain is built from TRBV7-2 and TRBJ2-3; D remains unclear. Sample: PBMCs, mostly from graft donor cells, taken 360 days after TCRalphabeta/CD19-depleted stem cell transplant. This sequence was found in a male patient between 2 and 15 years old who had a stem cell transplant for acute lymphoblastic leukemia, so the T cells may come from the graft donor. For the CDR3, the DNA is TGTGCCAGCAGCTTCCCGAACAAGGCCACTAGCACAGATACGCAGTATTTT. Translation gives CASSFPNKATSTDTQYF. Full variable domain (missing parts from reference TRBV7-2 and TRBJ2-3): GAGVSQSPSNKVTEKGKDVELRCDPISGHTALYWYRQSLGQGLEFLIYFQGNSAPDKSGLPSDRFSAERTGGSVSTLTIQRTQQEDSAVYLCASSFPNKATSTDTQYFGPGTRLTVL.